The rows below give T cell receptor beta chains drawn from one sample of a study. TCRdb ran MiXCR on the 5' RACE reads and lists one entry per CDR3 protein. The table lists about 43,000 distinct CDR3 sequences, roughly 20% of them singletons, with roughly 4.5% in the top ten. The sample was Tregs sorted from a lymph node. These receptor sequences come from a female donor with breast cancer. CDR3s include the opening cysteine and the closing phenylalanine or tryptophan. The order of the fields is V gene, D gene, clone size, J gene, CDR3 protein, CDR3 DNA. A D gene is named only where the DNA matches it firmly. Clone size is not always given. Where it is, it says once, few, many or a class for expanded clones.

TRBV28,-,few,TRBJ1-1,CASGGLPNTEAFF,TGTGCCAGTGGTGGGTTGCCGAACACTGAAGCTTTCTTT
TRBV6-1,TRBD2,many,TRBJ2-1,CATIRVSGSYNEQFF,TGTGCCACCATTCGGGTTAGCGGGAGCTACAATGAGCAGTTCTTC
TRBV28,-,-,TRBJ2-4,CASSSRGGNNIQYF,TGTGCCAGCAGTTCAAGGGGCGGGAATAACATTCAGTACTTC
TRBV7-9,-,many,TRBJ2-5,CASSPTETQYF,TGTGCCAGCAGCCCCACAGAGACCCAGTACTTC
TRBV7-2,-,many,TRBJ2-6,CASSDPSSGANVLTF,TGTGCCAGCAGCGACCCTAGCTCTGGGGCCAACGTCCTGACTTTC
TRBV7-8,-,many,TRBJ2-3,CASSPSPRDTQYF,TGTGCCAGCAGCCCGAGCCCCAGGGATACGCAGTATTTT
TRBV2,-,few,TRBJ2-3,CASRTSADTQYF,TGTGCCAGCAGGACGTCGGCAGATACGCAGTATTTT
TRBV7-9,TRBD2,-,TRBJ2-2,CASSLGWTSGFGNTGELFF,TGTGCCAGCAGCTTAGGGTGGACTAGCGGGTTCGGGAACACCGGGGAGCTGTTTTTT
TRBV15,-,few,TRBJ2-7,CATSNADTAYEQYF,TGTGCCACCAGCAATGCAGACACAGCCTACGAGCAGTACTTC
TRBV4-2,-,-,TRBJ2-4,CASSQGASKNIQYF,TGTGCCAGCAGCCAAGGAGCGTCCAAAAACATTCAGTACTTC
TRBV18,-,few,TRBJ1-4,CASSPLGGMDEKLFF,TGTGCCAGCTCACCACTCGGGGGTATGGATGAAAAACTGTTTTTT
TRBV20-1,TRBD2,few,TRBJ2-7,CSAFASGSHEQYF,TGCAGTGCCTTCGCTAGCGGGAGCCACGAGCAGTACTTC
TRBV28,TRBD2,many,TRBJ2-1,CASSLPGLAGVSEQFF,TGTGCCAGCAGTCTCCCCGGACTAGCGGGGGTGAGTGAGCAGTTCTTC
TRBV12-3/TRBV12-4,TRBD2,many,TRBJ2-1,CASSPGTRRDNEQFF,TGTGCCAGCAGCCCGGGGACTAGACGAGACAATGAGCAGTTCTTC
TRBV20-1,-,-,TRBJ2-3,CSALGDTQYF,TGCAGTGCCCTGGGCGATACGCAGTATTTT
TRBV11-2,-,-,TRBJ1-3,CASSLGGRDTIYF,TGTGCCAGCAGCCTAGGCGGCCGGGACACCATATATTTT
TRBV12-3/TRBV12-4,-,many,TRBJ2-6,CASSFTGANVLTF,TGTGCCAGCAGTTTTACTGGGGCCAACGTCCTGACTTTC